This T cell receptor (beta chain) is drawn from a study of T cells after yellow fever vaccination. Whole-study context: SMART-Seq v4 Ultra Low Input handled preparation of low-cell-number fractions.

To note about this clonotype: Its target is unknown.

CDR3 length equals 15 residues. V lost 7 bases, J lost 0 bases, and 15 bases lay in between. Whole-study results and caveats: FACS-sorted repertoires could contain abundant clonotypes contaminating from the bulk population. Most clones from primary vaccination resurfaced after the booster (about 96% CD4, over 75% CD8).

For TCR, cDNA came from 5'RACE template switching, which added a universal primer site and UMIs. TCRdb ran MiXCR on the 5' RACE reads and lists one entry per CDR3 protein. The table includes 400,000 or so distinct CDR3 sequences, more than 9% detected once. The specimen comprised PBMCs, sampled on the day of the first yellow fever vaccination. This TCR derives from a man in his late teens or twenties who received the YFV17D yellow fever vaccine. The chain links TRBV12-3 or TRBV12-4 to TRBJ1-1; tentatively, D is TRBD1 (5 bases). CDR3 amino acids: CASTSRGSMNTEAFF. CDR3 sequence (DNA): TGTGCCAGCACCTCACGGGGCAGTATGAACACTGAAGCTTTCTTT.